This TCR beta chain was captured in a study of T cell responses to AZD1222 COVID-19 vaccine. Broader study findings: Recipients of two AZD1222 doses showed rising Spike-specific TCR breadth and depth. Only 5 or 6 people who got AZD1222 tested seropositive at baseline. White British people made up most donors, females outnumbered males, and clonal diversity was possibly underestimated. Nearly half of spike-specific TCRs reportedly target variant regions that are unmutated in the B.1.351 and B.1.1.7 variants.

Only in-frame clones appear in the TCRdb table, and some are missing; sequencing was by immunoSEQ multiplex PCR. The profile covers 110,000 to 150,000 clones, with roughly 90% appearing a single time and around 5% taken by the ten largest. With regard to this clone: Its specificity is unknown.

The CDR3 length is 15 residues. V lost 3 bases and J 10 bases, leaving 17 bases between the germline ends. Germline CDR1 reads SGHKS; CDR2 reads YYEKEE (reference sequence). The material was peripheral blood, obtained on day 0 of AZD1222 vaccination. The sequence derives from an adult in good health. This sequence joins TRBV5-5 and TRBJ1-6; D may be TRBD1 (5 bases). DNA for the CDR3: TGTGCCAGCAGCTGGCTGGGGGGGTTTAACTCACCCCTCCACTTT. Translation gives CASSWLGGFNSPLHF. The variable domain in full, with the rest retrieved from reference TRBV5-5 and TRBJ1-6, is DAGVTQSPTHLIKTRGQQVTLRCSPISGHKSVSWYQQVLGQGPQFIFQYYEKEERGRGNFPDRFSARQFPNYSSELNVNALLLGDSALYLCASSWLGGFNSPLHFGNGTRLTVT.